These T cell receptor beta chains were read from a single sample in a study of CD4 T cells in relation to SARS-CoV-2 and coronaviruses. These receptors' targets are unknown. Sequencing was performed with immunoSEQ multiplex PCR; in TCRdb, only in-frame clones are kept and a portion is missing. The data show 30,000 to 45,000 clones, 77% seen once. Sample: memory CD4+ T cells from PBMCs, cultured in vitro. The receptors stem from an adult with COVID-19. Both conserved end residues are part of each CDR3. A D gene is named only where the DNA matches it firmly. Only part of the rows carry a size: once, few, many, or a class if the clone is expanded.

>.|.|TRBV7-8|TRBJ2-1
TGTGCCAGCAGCTTAGTTCAAGCGACAGGTCAGTACAATGAGCAGTTCTTC
CASSLVQATGQYNEQFF
>.|.|TRBV2|TRBJ2-5
TGTGCCAGCAGTGAGGAGGACCAAGAGACCCAGTACTTC
CASSEEDQETQYF
>.|.|TRBV11-2|TRBJ2-7
TGTGCCAGCAGCCGCTCAATGAACGAGCAGTACTTC
CASSRSMNEQYF
>TRBD1|.|TRBV30|TRBJ1-5
TGTGCCTGGTCCGGACAGGGGGTAAAGCATTTT
CAWSGQGVKHF
>.|.|TRBV29-1|TRBJ2-2
TGCAGCGGAGGGAGGACGGTCGCCGGGGAGCTGTTTTTT
CSGGRTVAGELFF
>.|.|TRBV28|TRBJ2-7
TGTGCCAGCAGTTTTCTGGGTCCTTACCCCTACGAGCAGTACTTC
CASSFLGPYPYEQYF
>TRBD2|few|TRBV20-1|TRBJ2-3
TGCAGTGCTAGTGTGCCTAGCGGAGTGAGGGCAGATACGCAGTATTTT
CSASVPSGVRADTQYF
>.|.|TRBV5-1|TRBJ2-3
TGCGCCAGCAGCTTGGGACTACTCACAGATACGCAGTATTTT
CASSLGLLTDTQYF
>.|.|TRBV4-3|TRBJ2-1
TGCGCCAGCAGCCAAGATTTGGGGACAACTTCGTTCTTC
CASSQDLGTTSFF
>.|.|TRBV25-1|TRBJ2-7
TGTGCCAGTAGAGGGCAGGTGAACTACGAGCAGTACTTC
CASRGQVNYEQYF
>.|few|TRBV5-5|TRBJ1-5
TGTGCCAGCAGCTTACAGGGAGGAAATCAGCCCCAGCATTTT
CASSLQGGNQPQHF
>TRBD2|few|TRBV6-5|TRBJ2-1
TGTGCCAGCAGTTACGGGACTAGCGGAGACAATGAGCAGTTCTTC
CASSYGTSGDNEQFF
>.|.|TRBV5-1|TRBJ2-7
TGCGCCAGCAGCCCTGGCAGGGGCGATGGCTACGAGCAGTACTTC
CASSPGRGDGYEQYF
>.|.|TRBV28|TRBJ1-1
TGTGCCAGCAGAGAACCGTCGGGGGGTCGGTCTGAAGCTTTCTTT
CASREPSGGRSEAFF
>.|.|TRBV18|TRBJ2-1
TGTGCCAGCTCACCGAGCACGGGTAACAATGAGCAGTTCTTC
CASSPSTGNNEQFF
>.|few|TRBV5-1|TRBJ1-2
TGCGCCAGCAGCTTGTCGGGGGGTAACTATGGCTACACCTTC
CASSLSGGNYGYTF
>.|.|TRBV30|TRBJ1-5
TGTGCCTGGAGTGTGGGGGCTAATCAGCCCCAGCATTTT
CAWSVGANQPQHF
>.|.|TRBV7-3|TRBJ2-1
TGTGCCAGCAGCTTCCTTAGTGTGGGTGAGCAGTTCTTC
CASSFLSVGEQFF
>.|.|TRBV6-5|TRBJ1-4
TGTGCCAGTCGAAGCCCGGGAATCTCGGAAAAACTGTTTTTT
CASRSPGISEKLFF
>TRBD2|.|TRBV19|TRBJ2-1
TGTGCCAGTAGTATCGGGACTAGGCACAATGAGCAGTTCTTC
CASSIGTRHNEQFF
>TRBD2|.|TRBV5-4|TRBJ2-1
TGTGCCAGCAGCCGTTCCGGGAGCGGGATGGGGAATGAGCAGTTCTTC
CASSRSGSGMGNEQFF
>.|.|TRBV3-1/TRBV3-2|TRBJ2-5
TGTGCCAGCAGCCAAGCAGGAGAGGAGACCCAGTACTTC
CASSQAGEETQYF
>.|.|TRBV3-1/TRBV3-2|TRBJ2-6
TGTGCCAGCAGCTCAAGCCCCCCTGGGGCCAACGTCCTGACTTTC
CASSSSPPGANVLTF
>TRBD1|once|TRBV28|TRBJ1-1
TGTGCCAGCAGCCGCCGGGACAGATACACTGAAGCTTTCTTT
CASSRRDRYTEAFF
>.|few|TRBV27|TRBJ1-5
TGTGCCAGCAGCCGGGGGTCCCGGGATAATCAGCCCCAGCATTTT
CASSRGSRDNQPQHF
>.|.|TRBV10-3|TRBJ2-7
TGTGCCATCAGTGAGTCGTTAGTAAGGAGCTCCTACGAGCAGTACTTC
CAISESLVRSSYEQYF
>TRBD1|.|TRBV28|TRBJ1-2
TGTGCCAGCAGTTTACAGGGGGCGGCAAGAAACTATGGCTACACCTTC
CASSLQGAARNYGYTF
>.|.|TRBV12-3/TRBV12-4|TRBJ2-5
TGTGCCAGCAGCTTAGCTCAGCAAGAGACCCAGTACTTC
CASSLAQQETQYF
>TRBD1|.|TRBV28|TRBJ1-2
TGTGCCAGCAGTTGGTACAGAGGGACAGGGGGCTATGGCTACACCTTC
CASSWYRGTGGYGYTF
>.|.|TRBV4-3|TRBJ2-1
TGCGCCAGCAGCCAAGATGGGGCAGGGGTGGCCTACAATGAGCAGTTCTTC
CASSQDGAGVAYNEQFF